A single sample is the source of the 9 T cell receptor beta chains below, sequenced in a study of shared clonotypes between healthy human individuals. The table came from immunoSEQ multiplex PCR; TCRdb's copy has only in-frame clones and leaves some out. This sample has fewer than 1.6 million clones, with 98% to 99% found just once. Sequencing was done on a sample of naive CD4+ T cells sorted from blood. Subset defined: CD45RA+ positively selected. These receptors were collected from a man aged 25 to 40 in good health.

The count of this clone is one. This chain links TRBV6-1 with TRBJ2-6; TRBD1 aligns across 7 bases. The germline V gene encodes CDR1 MNHNS and CDR2 SASEGT. This CDR3 is built from 20 residues. J was trimmed by 6 bases and V by 2 bases; bases with no gene match: 19. CDR3 loop: CASSESPHRGPLLEANVLTF. In nucleotides, the CDR3 is TGTGCCAGCAGTGAATCTCCTCACAGGGGACCGCTTCTAGAGGCCAACGTCCTGACTTTC.

Remarks on this clone: At the DNA level, this CDR3 is encoded by other sequences in the same sample as well. V and J are TRBV18 and TRBJ2-1; 14 nucleotides align to TRBD2. This CDR3 is 14 amino acids long. J was trimmed by 10 bases and V by 4 bases; bases with no gene match: 3. Germline values: CDR1 KGHSH, CDR2 LQKENI. The CDR3 spells CASSQGLAGVEQFF. In nucleotides, the CDR3 is TGTGCCAGCTCACAGGGACTAGCGGGAGTCGAGCAGTTCTTC.

The CDR3 DNA follows: TGTGCCAGCAGTCCTTACACCAGGACCGTGTACGAGCAGTACTTC. Translation gives CASSPYTRTVYEQYF. The rearrangement joins TRBV6-5 to TRBJ2-7; D is uncertain. The CDR3 loop spans 15 amino acids. CDR1 and CDR2 (germline): MNHEY, SVGAGI. V was shortened by 5 bases and J by 4 bases, with 18 bases between the two germline ends.

The V gene is TRBV7-9, the J gene TRBJ2-2; the D call may be TRBD1 or TRBD2 (5 bases each). V lost 5 bases to trimming and J lost 6 bases, with 25 bases between them. CDR1 and CDR2 (germline): SEHNR, FQNEAQ (reference sequence). The CDR3 loop spans 18 amino acids. In DNA, the CDR3 is TGTGCCAGCAGCCACATATACTCCCGGGACCCCAGGGCCGGGGAGCTGTTTTTT. Translation gives CASSHIYSRDPRAGELFF.

The V call is TRBV7-6, the J call TRBJ2-1, with D perhaps assigned TRBD1 or TRBD2 (6 bases each). CDR1 and CDR2 from the germline V gene are SGHVS and FNYEAQ. Trimming removed 1 base at V and 2 bases at J, with 15 bases between. The length of the CDR3 is 17 residues. The CDR3 loop is CASSLGGPGATYNEQFF. The DNA of the CDR3 is TGTGCCAGCAGCTTAGGAGGTCCGGGGGCAACCTACAATGAGCAGTTCTTC.

The chain has TRBV7-9 and TRBJ1-2; D is uncertain. CDR3 size: 12 residues. CDR1 is SEHNR, CDR2 FQNEAQ, per germline (reference sequence). V lost 4 bases, J lost 6 bases, and 9 bases lay in between. The CDR3 region has the DNA TGTGCCAGCAGCTCCACGTCGCATGGCTACACCTTC. Translating it yields CASSSTSHGYTF. Looking up the rest from reference TRBV7-9 and TRBJ1-2 gives the full variable domain: DTGVSQNPRHKITKRGQNVTFRCDPISEHNRLYWYRQTLGQGPEFLTYFQNEAQLEKSRLLSDRFSAERPKGSFSTLEIQRTEQGDSAMYLCASSSTSHGYTFGSGTRLTVV.

The chain carries TRBV5-1 and TRBJ1-4, with unresolved D. The CDR3 is 16 amino acids. CDR1 and CDR2 (germline): SGHRS, YFSETQ. V shed 0 bases and J shed 0 bases, with 9 bases lying between them. The CDR3 loop reads CASSLEGVTTNEKLFF. Written as DNA, the CDR3 is TGCGCCAGCAGCTTGGAGGGCGTTACAACTAATGAAAAACTGTTTTTT.

The J gene is TRBJ1-5, the V gene TRBV4-2; 8 bases are a match to TRBD1. Trimming took 5 bases from V and 9 from J; bases not matched to a gene: 12. The CDR3 length is 15 residues. CDR1 is LGHNA and CDR2 is YNFKEQ in the germline V gene. Written as DNA, the CDR3 is TGTGCCAGCAGCTTGCGACAGGGGTCTGAGGGGCCCCAGCATTTT. It specifies CASSLRQGSEGPQHF.

The chain uses TRBV2 and TRBJ2-4; D could derive from TRBD1 or TRBD2 (6 bases each). The germline gives CDR1 SNHLY, CDR2 FYNNEI. V was shortened by 4 bases and J by 5 bases, with 18 bases between the two germline ends. The CDR3 has 16 residues. CDR3 in amino acids: CASSVWGAGRENIQYF. CDR3 DNA sequence: TGTGCCAGCAGTGTTTGGGGGGCTGGAAGAGAAAACATTCAGTACTTC.